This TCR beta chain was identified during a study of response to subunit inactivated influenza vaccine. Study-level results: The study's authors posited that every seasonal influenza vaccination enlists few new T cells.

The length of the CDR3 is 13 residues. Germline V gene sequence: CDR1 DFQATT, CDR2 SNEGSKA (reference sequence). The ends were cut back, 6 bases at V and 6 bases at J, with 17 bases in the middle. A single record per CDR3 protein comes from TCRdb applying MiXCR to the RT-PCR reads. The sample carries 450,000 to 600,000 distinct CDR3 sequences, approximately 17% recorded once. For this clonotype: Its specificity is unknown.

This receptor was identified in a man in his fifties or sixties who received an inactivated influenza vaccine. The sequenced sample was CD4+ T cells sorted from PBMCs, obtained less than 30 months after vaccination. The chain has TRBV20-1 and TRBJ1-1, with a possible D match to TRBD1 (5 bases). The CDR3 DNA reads TGCAGTGCCAGAACCCCAGGGAGGGCTGAAGCTTTCTTT. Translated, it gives CSARTPGRAEAFF.